These 22 T cell receptor beta chains were all obtained from the same sample, sequenced in a study of OX40 agonist ivuxolimab in advanced cancers. Clones were sequenced by immunoSEQ multiplex PCR, and TCRdb holds only the in-frame ones, with some missing. The sample shows approximately 18,000 clones, over 60% of them seen only once. Sequencing was performed on CD4+ or CD8+ T cells sorted from blood, taken in a trial of the OX40 agonist ivuxolimab. These receptors were obtained from an adult with an advanced solid tumor such as melanoma, head and neck, liver or kidney cancer.

By share, this clone ranks as medium-sized. CDR3 sequence: CASERDKQFF. CDR3 sequence (DNA): TGTGCCAGCGAGCGGGACAAGCAGTTCTTC. The genes are TRBV2 and TRBJ2-1; TRBD2 is a possible D gene (7 bases). Trimming removed 8 bases from V and 11 bases from J, with 10 bases in between. Germline V gene data show CDR1 as SNHLY and CDR2 as FYNNEI. This CDR3 spans 10 amino acids.

This chain uses TRBV4-3 with TRBJ2-1; D is uncertain. V lost 0 bases and J 10 bases, leaving 10 bases between the germline ends. This CDR3 is built from 13 residues. The germline gives CDR1 LGHNA, CDR2 YSLEER. CDR3 residues: CASSQDSASEQFF. The CDR3 DNA sequence: TGCGCCAGCAGCCAAGATTCGGCGTCCGAGCAGTTCTTC.

The chain combines TRBV27 with TRBJ2-1, with D tentatively TRBD2 (7 bases). Per the germline V gene, CDR1 is MNHEY and CDR2 is SMNVEV (reference sequence). This CDR3 spans 16 amino acids. Trimming removed 3 bases at V and 8 bases at J, with 20 bases between. In DNA, the CDR3 is TGTGCCAGCAGTTTGAATGTCGGGGGGCCTCGCGATGAGCAGTTCTTC. Amino acids: CASSLNVGGPRDEQFF.

The rearrangement joins TRBV19 to TRBJ2-7, with 7 bases matching TRBD2. The CDR3 sequence is 14 residues long. V shed 3 bases and J 3 bases; nucleotides not matched to a gene: 5. The germline gives CDR1 LNHDA, CDR2 SQIVND (reference sequence). The CDR3 bases are TGTGCCAGTAGTATTGGAGCGGGGAACTACGAGCAGTACTTC. It specifies CASSIGAGNYEQYF.

The genes are TRBV5-6 and TRBJ2-1; 8 nucleotides align to TRBD2. The CDR3 consists of 13 residues. Germline assignment: CDR1 SGHDT and CDR2 YYEEEE. The J segment lost 6 bases and the V segment lost 4 bases, leaving 3 bases of the junction unmatched. CDR3 sequence: CASSPGLANEQFF. The CDR3 nucleotides are TGTGCCAGCAGCCCCGGACTAGCCAATGAGCAGTTCTTC.

In this sample, this clone turned up once. The rearrangement joins TRBV4-3 to TRBJ1-5, with D tentatively TRBD1 (5 bases). V gave up 0 bases and J gave up 6 bases, with 12 bases separating them. The CDR3 covers 15 residues. Germline lookup yields CDR1 LGHNA and CDR2 YSLEER. In nucleotides, the CDR3 is TGCGCCAGCAGCCAAGATACAGGAGGAGTTCAGCCCCAGCATTTT. It is translated as CASSQDTGGVQPQHF.

The chain employs TRBV28 and TRBJ1-5; D not certain. Germline V lookup: CDR1 MDHEN, CDR2 SYDVKM. The ends were cut back, 1 base at V and 1 base at J, with 8 bases in the middle. The CDR3 has 15 amino acids. DNA of the CDR3: TGTGCCAGCAGTTTATCTGGGCTGAGCAATCAGCCCCAGCATTTT. This codes for CASSLSGLSNQPQHF.

The count of this clone is one. The genes are TRBV10-3 and TRBJ1-1; 7 nucleotides line up with TRBD1. The CDR3 has 15 residues. The V and J ends lost 2 bases and 2 bases, in that order; junction bases with no gene match: 5. Germline assignment: CDR1 ENHRY and CDR2 SYGVKD. The CDR3 is CAISEGTELNTEAFF. The CDR3, as DNA: TGTGCCATCAGTGAGGGGACAGAATTAAACACTGAAGCTTTCTTT.

The rearrangement links TRBV27 to TRBJ2-7; no definite D call. V lost 5 bases and J 5 bases, leaving 19 bases between the germline ends. Germline loops: CDR1 MNHEY, CDR2 SMNVEV (reference sequence). The CDR3 loop spans 15 amino acids. This CDR3 reads CASSPLRQRHHEQYF. Here the CDR3 DNA reads TGTGCCAGCAGTCCCCTACGCCAGAGGCACCACGAGCAGTACTTC.

V and J are TRBV15 and TRBJ1-1; 9 bases agree with TRBD1. The CDR3 sequence is 16 residues long. V shed 2 bases, J shed 6 bases, and the junction held 10 bases outside the gene matches. The V gene's germline CDR1 is LNHNV and CDR2 YYDKDF (reference sequence). The CDR3 protein is CATSRLSGTGISEAFF. The CDR3 DNA sequence: TGTGCCACCAGCAGACTCTCCGGGACAGGGATTTCTGAAGCTTTCTTT.

The chain joins TRBV9 to TRBJ1-1; no clear D gene. CDR3 size: 12 residues. Trimming stripped 3 bases from V and 1 base from J, with 4 bases between. Germline loops: CDR1 SGDLS, CDR2 YYNGEE. The CDR3 DNA is TGTGCCAGCAGCGGGGGGAACACTGAAGCTTTCTTT. Its translation is CASSGGNTEAFF.

This chain uses TRBV27 with TRBJ2-1, with 8 bases matching TRBD2. CDR3 length equals 16 residues. Germline CDR1 is MNHEY and CDR2 is SMNVEV (reference sequence). J lost 0 bases, V lost 5 bases, and 6 bases had no gene match. CDR3 bases: TGTGCCAGCAGTCCAAGCGGGGGTAGCTCCTACAATGAGCAGTTCTTC. This encodes CASSPSGGSSYNEQFF.

This clone turned up a few times. DNA of the CDR3: TGTGCCAGCAGCTTACTAGCGGGGCTACCAGATACGCAGTATTTT. The encoded protein is CASSLLAGLPDTQYF. V is TRBV7-2 and J is TRBJ2-3; 9 bases are a match to TRBD2. V trimming: 2 bases; J trimming: 4 bases; junction bases outside the gene matches: 4. The CDR3 extends over 15 amino acids. The germline V gene encodes CDR1 SGHTA and CDR2 FQGNSA.

The V call is TRBV7-9, the J call TRBJ1-1, with D tentatively TRBD1 (5 bases). Germline values: CDR1 SEHNR, CDR2 FQNEAQ (reference sequence). This CDR3 comprises 14 residues. V was pared by 8 bases and J by 1 base, with 14 bases between. The CDR3 reads CASGIPGANTEAFF. The CDR3 nucleotides read TGTGCCAGCGGGATCCCCGGGGCGAACACTGAAGCTTTCTTT.

V usage is TRBV10-1 and J usage is TRBJ1-5; 7 bases fit TRBD1. This CDR3 has 18 residues. J lost 9 bases, V lost 2 bases, and 19 bases had no gene match. Germline values: CDR1 WNHNN, CDR2 SYGVQD (reference sequence). The CDR3 DNA reads TGCGCCAGCAGTGAGCCACTCTCGACAGGGAATCTTGGACCGCCCCAGCATTTT. As protein: CASSEPLSTGNLGPPQHF.

The chain employs TRBV5-6 and TRBJ2-3; D unclear. Germline V CDR1 and CDR2: SGHDT, YYEEEE. Trimming stripped 0 bases from V and 5 bases from J, with 10 bases between. This CDR3 is built from 14 residues. CDR3 protein: CASSLVRDRDTQYF. DNA for the CDR3: TGTGCCAGCAGCTTGGTAAGAGACCGAGATACGCAGTATTTT.

The chain recombines TRBV15 with TRBJ2-2; 7 nucleotides agree with TRBD1. The germline gives CDR1 LNHNV, CDR2 YYDKDF (reference sequence). The V segment lost 7 bases and the J segment 6 bases; nucleotides outside the gene matches: 11. This CDR3 region has 15 residues. The CDR3 DNA follows: TGTGCCACCAAGCGCACAGGGGAATGGGCCGGGGAGCTGTTTTTT. Amino acids: CATKRTGEWAGELFF.

The CDR3 reads CASSQDPGTSIGELFF. The CDR3, as DNA: TGCGCCAGCAGCCAAGATCCTGGGACTAGCATCGGGGAGCTGTTTTTT. The chain carries TRBV4-3 and TRBJ2-2; 9 bases line up with TRBD2. This CDR3 has 16 residues. J was trimmed by 7 bases and V by 0 bases; bases with no gene match: 6. Germline CDR1 reads LGHNA; CDR2 reads YSLEER.

The rearrangement links TRBV13 to TRBJ2-7; 9 bases are shared with TRBD1. Germline loops: CDR1 PRHDT, CDR2 FYEKMQ (reference sequence). The CDR3 is 15 amino acids. Trimming at V came to 5 bases and at J to 6 bases, leaving 11 bases not matched to a gene. The CDR3, as DNA: TGTGCCAGCAGCCCGAACCGGGACAGGGAAGGCGAGCAGTACTTC. Translated: CASSPNRDREGEQYF.

A word on this clone: One end of the junction does not line up with germline, which may come from a read error. The genes are TRBV6-6 and TRBJ1-2; no clear D. The germline gives CDR1 MNHNY, CDR2 SVGAGI (reference sequence). The CDR3 sequence is 12 residues long. CDR3 region: CASSYSHGQATF. The DNA of the CDR3 is TGTGCCAGCAGTTACTCGCACGGGCAGGCGACATTC.

The chain has TRBV7-6 and TRBJ2-6, with D maybe TRBD1 (6 bases). Deletions cut 5 bases from V and 1 base from J, with 12 bases between. Germline CDR1 is SGHVS and CDR2 is FNYEAQ. This CDR3 region has 16 residues. The CDR3 sequence is CASSPQQGSGANVLTF. The CDR3 DNA is TGTGCCAGCAGCCCGCAACAGGGATCTGGGGCCAACGTCCTGACTTTC.

The sample holds a few counts of this clone. At one end, the junction sequence differs from germline, possibly due to a read error. The chain has TRBV18 and TRBJ1-1; 7 bases are a match to TRBD1. Germline V gene data show CDR1 as KGHSH and CDR2 as LQKENI. CDR3 length: 10 residues. The CDR3 loop is CASSGGQTVF. CDR3 coding DNA: TGTGCCAGCTCAGGGGGACAGACGGTCTTT.